The 29 T cell receptor beta chains listed next were all sequenced from one sample in a study of radiation and T cells in renal cell carcinoma. Documented time point: baseline pretreatment blood. Treatment specified: 15 Gy SBRT to primary tumor, nephrectomy 4 weeks later. This table comes from immunoSEQ multiplex PCR, and its TCRdb copy is limited to in-frame clones, with some not included. The data contain 150,000 or so clones, around 89% of them seen just once; the ten biggest clones take up roughly 4%. Specimen: blood, collected from a patient whose treatment included radiotherapy and nephrectomy. The receptors originated from a woman in her 70s with renal cell carcinoma.

V usage is TRBV29-1 and J usage is TRBJ1-1, with unresolved D. Between the trimmed V and J ends, which lost 0 bases and 5 bases, there was a span of 7 bases. The CDR3 has 12 residues. Germline V CDR1 and CDR2: SQVTM, ANQGSEA. DNA of the CDR3: TGCAGCGTTGAAGATCCGGGAACTGAAGCTTTCTTT. Protein product: CSVEDPGTEAFF.

The J gene is TRBJ1-6, the V gene TRBV5-4; D is possibly TRBD1 (5 bases). CDR3 length equals 15 residues. V was clipped by 4 bases and J by 5 bases, with 13 bases between them. In germline, CDR1 is SGHNT, CDR2 YYREEE (reference sequence). The CDR3 here is CASSPGGGNNSPLHF. The CDR3 DNA follows: TGTGCCAGCAGCCCCGGGGGGGGTAATAATTCACCCCTCCACTTT.

This chain connects TRBV5-4 to TRBJ2-3; TRBD2 matches 9 bases. This CDR3 spans 16 amino acids. The germline V gene encodes CDR1 SGHNT and CDR2 YYREEE (reference sequence). The trim removed 4 bases at V and 5 bases at J, leaving 11 bases unmatched. The CDR3 loop is CASSVGSTSGGDTQYF. The CDR3 nucleotides read TGTGCCAGCAGCGTGGGCTCGACTAGCGGAGGAGATACGCAGTATTTT.

The rearrangement uses TRBV29-1 and TRBJ1-2; D not certain. This CDR3 comprises 12 residues. CDR1 and CDR2 (germline): SQVTM, ANQGSEA. V was shortened by 4 bases and J by 4 bases, with 10 bases between the two germline ends. The CDR3 loop reads CSVAVALYGYTF. The CDR3 region has the DNA TGCAGCGTTGCTGTGGCCCTCTATGGCTACACCTTC.

CDR3 protein: CASSLGHGGRVNTEAFF. The DNA of the CDR3 is TGTGCCAGCAGCTTAGGCCACGGGGGCAGGGTGAACACTGAAGCTTTCTTT. The J gene is TRBJ1-1, the V gene TRBV13; D may be TRBD1 (6 bases). Germline CDR1 and CDR2: PRHDT and FYEKMQ (reference sequence). V lost 0 bases, J lost 0 bases, and 14 bases lay in between. The CDR3 has 17 amino acids. Looking up the rest from reference TRBV13 and TRBJ1-1 gives the full variable domain: AAGVIQSPRHLIKEKRETATLKCYPIPRHDTVYWYQQGPGQDPQFLISFYEKMQSDKGSIPDRFSAQQFSDYHSELNMSSLELGDSALYFCASSLGHGGRVNTEAFFGQGTRLTVV.

The sample holds a few counts of this clone. The chain uses TRBV5-4 and TRBJ1-1; no definite D call. CDR1 is SGHNT and CDR2 is YYREEE in the germline V gene (reference sequence). CDR3 length: 13 amino acids. Trimming took off 3 bases at V and 4 bases at J, with 10 bases between the two ends. CDR3 protein: CASSSGLVTEAFF. CDR3 bases: TGTGCCAGCAGCTCTGGTTTGGTCACTGAAGCTTTCTTT. Complete variable domain (other parts from reference TRBV5-4 and TRBJ1-1): ETGVTQSPTHLIKTRGQQVTLRCSSQSGHNTVSWYQQALGQGPQFIFQYYREEENGRGNFPPRFSGLQFPNYSSELNVNALELDDSALYLCASSSGLVTEAFFGQGTRLTVV.

This rearrangement joins TRBV30 to TRBJ2-1; either TRBD1 or TRBD2 may fit D (5 bases each). Germline V gene lookup returns CDR1 GTSNPN and CDR2 SVGIG (reference sequence). The germline V and J ends were trimmed by 3 bases and 6 bases, with 18 bases remaining between them. The CDR3 is 15 residues long. The CDR3 region has the DNA TGTGCCTGGAGGGCCGGCAGGGTTGCGGGCAATGAGCAGTTCTTC. It specifies CAWRAGRVAGNEQFF.

In nucleotides, the CDR3 is TGTGCCAGCAGTCCAAACGGTTACGAGCAGTACTTC. Translated, it gives CASSPNGYEQYF. The J gene is TRBJ2-7, the V gene TRBV11-3; D unresolved. With 6 bases removed from V and 4 bases from J, the gap between germline ends came to 10 bases. The germline V gene encodes CDR1 SGHNT and CDR2 YENEEA. The CDR3 extends over 12 amino acids.

The chain is built from TRBV29-1 and TRBJ2-3; D gene unclear. The germline V gene encodes CDR1 SQVTM and CDR2 ANQGSEA. The V and J ends lost 2 bases and 0 bases respectively, with 6 bases between them. The CDR3 is 13 amino acids. The CDR3 DNA follows: TGCAGCGTTGAAACGGCTAGCACAGATACGCAGTATTTT. As protein: CSVETASTDTQYF.

The V gene is TRBV4-3, the J gene TRBJ1-1; D call uncertain. Per the germline V gene, CDR1 is LGHNA and CDR2 is YSLEER. Trimming took 4 bases from V and 0 from J, leaving 12 bases between them. The CDR3 totals 15 residues. DNA of the CDR3: TGCGCCAGCAGCCCACAACCGACTTTGAACACTGAAGCTTTCTTT. Translation gives CASSPQPTLNTEAFF.

This clone was picked up a small number of times. This chain connects TRBV2 to TRBJ1-5; perhaps TRBD1 as D (6 bases). The germline V and J ends were trimmed by 7 bases and 9 bases, with 16 bases remaining between them. The CDR3 sequence is 13 residues long. The germline gives CDR1 SNHLY, CDR2 FYNNEI. The CDR3 DNA follows: TGTGCCAGCAATATCAGGGGAGTAACGCCCCAGCATTTT. It translates to CASNIRGVTPQHF.

The CDR3 nucleotides read TGTGCCAGCAGCTGGGGTAGCGGGGGGGCTTTAAAGACCCAGTACTTC. Its translation is CASSWGSGGALKTQYF. The chain has TRBV5-6 and TRBJ2-5; the match to TRBD2 covers 11 bases. The CDR3 consists of 16 residues. With V trimmed by 3 bases and J by 6 bases, 10 bases remained unmatched. Germline V CDR1 and CDR2: SGHDT, YYEEEE.

The chain couples TRBV11-2 to TRBJ2-6; tentative D call: TRBD2 (5 bases). Trimming stripped 5 bases from V and 5 bases from J, with 13 bases between. Per the germline V gene, CDR1 is SGHAT and CDR2 is FQNNGV. CDR3 length equals 15 residues. CDR3 coding DNA: TGTGCCAGCAGCCCGGCCGGGAACAGGGCCAACGTCCTGACTTTC. It specifies CASSPAGNRANVLTF.

The count of this clone is one. The chain carries TRBV18 and TRBJ1-1; D gene uncertain. From germline, CDR1 is KGHSH and CDR2 LQKENI. The CDR3 runs to 14 residues. V shed 4 bases and J shed 3 bases, with 12 bases lying between them. CDR3: CASSRKEADTEAFF. The CDR3 coding sequence is TGTGCCAGCTCACGGAAAGAGGCGGACACTGAAGCTTTCTTT. Combining the CDR3 with reference TRBV18 and TRBJ1-1 gives the whole variable domain NAGVMQNPRHLVRRRGQEARLRCSPMKGHSHVYWYRQLPEEGLKFMVYLQKENIIDESGMPKERFSAEFPKEGPSILRIQQVVRGDSAAYFCASSRKEADTEAFFGQGTRLTVV.

The chain combines TRBV7-2 with TRBJ1-6; 8 bases are shared with TRBD1. The ends lost 4 bases at V and 7 bases at J; junction bases unmatched: 6. This CDR3 has 15 amino acids. CDR1 and CDR2 (germline): SGHTA, FQGNSA. As DNA, the CDR3 is TGTGCCAGCAGCTCAGACAGGGGAAGGAATTCACCCCTCCACTTT. Protein sequence: CASSSDRGRNSPLHF.

This sequence joins TRBV19 and TRBJ1-3; possible D gene TRBD1, 6 bases. V was cut by 9 bases and J by 0 bases, with 18 bases left in between. Germline loops: CDR1 LNHDA, CDR2 SQIVND (reference sequence). CDR3 length: 16 amino acids. The CDR3 protein is CASTNRTVISGNTIYF. In DNA, the CDR3 is TGTGCCAGCACTAACCGGACAGTCATCTCTGGAAACACCATATATTTT.

The chain uses TRBV5-1 and TRBJ2-3, with D possibly called TRBD1 or TRBD2 (5 bases each). The germline CDR1 and CDR2 sequences are SGHRS and YFSETQ. Trimming removed 4 bases at V and 0 bases at J, with 12 bases between. The CDR3 length is 15 residues. For the CDR3, the DNA is TGCGCCAGCAGCCGTTCCGGGACCAGCACAGATACGCAGTATTTT. Translating it yields CASSRSGTSTDTQYF.

The genes are TRBV2 and TRBJ2-1; tentative D call: TRBD2 (6 bases). This CDR3 has 14 residues. CDR1 is SNHLY, CDR2 FYNNEI, per germline. The V end was cut by 6 bases, the J end by 4 bases, with 13 bases between. The CDR3 region is CASREGTAYNEQFF. DNA of the CDR3: TGTGCCAGCAGGGAGGGGACTGCTTACAATGAGCAGTTCTTC.

This chain links TRBV19 with TRBJ2-3, with 9 bases that match TRBD1. The CDR3 totals 18 residues. The ends lost 4 bases at V and 4 bases at J; junction bases unmatched: 15. Germline CDR1 LNHDA, CDR2 SQIVND (reference sequence). The CDR3 DNA is TGTGCCAGTAGTACTTACCCTCCGGGACAGGGTTGGTCAGATACGCAGTATTTT. Protein: CASSTYPPGQGWSDTQYF.

This clone was observed a handful of times. This chain connects TRBV30 to TRBJ1-1, with TRBD1 as a possible D gene (6 bases). Germline CDR1 GTSNPN, CDR2 SVGIG (reference sequence). CDR3 length: 12 residues. Trimming removed 2 bases at V and 11 bases at J, with 15 bases between. In nucleotides, the CDR3 is TGTGCCTGGAGTCCCCGGACTCAGGGGGCTTTCTTT. Its translation: CAWSPRTQGAFF.

This clone was detected only a few times. The rearrangement uses TRBV5-4 and TRBJ1-6, with 7 bases identical to TRBD1. V lost 4 bases to trimming and J lost 7 bases; unmatched junction nucleotides: 8. The CDR3 is 15 residues long. The germline gives CDR1 SGHNT, CDR2 YYREEE (reference sequence). The CDR3 spells CASSLVGQPNSPLHF. For the CDR3, the DNA is TGTGCCAGCAGCCTGGTGGGACAGCCAAATTCACCCCTCCACTTT.

This clone was recorded once. The chain links TRBV19 to TRBJ1-1; D not certain. The CDR3 covers 13 residues. CDR1 and CDR2 from the germline V gene are LNHDA and SQIVND (reference sequence). With 5 bases removed from V and 7 bases from J, the gap between germline ends came to 14 bases. CDR3 amino acids: CASSPGPAIEAFF. CDR3 in DNA: TGTGCCAGTAGTCCAGGACCCGCGATTGAAGCTTTCTTT.

This CDR3 is CASSAGGSGKNIQYF. The CDR3 region has the DNA TGTGCCAGTAGTGCTGGGGGTTCGGGCAAAAACATTCAGTACTTC. The chain links TRBV19 to TRBJ2-4; D is possibly TRBD1 or TRBD2 (5 bases each). The CDR3 runs to 15 residues. Trimming pared 5 bases from V and 3 bases from J, leaving 14 bases between. Germline V gene data show CDR1 as LNHDA and CDR2 as SQIVND (reference sequence).

V gene TRBV11-1 combines with J gene TRBJ2-5; 7 bases line up with TRBD1. The germline gives CDR1 SGHAT, CDR2 FQDESV (reference sequence). The V segment lost 4 bases and the J segment 4 bases; nucleotides outside the gene matches: 6. The CDR3 runs to 14 residues. The CDR3 reads CASSSRQGRETQYF. In nucleotides, the CDR3 is TGTGCCAGCAGCTCGCGACAGGGTAGAGAGACCCAGTACTTC.

V and J are TRBV28 and TRBJ1-5; D gene ambiguous. Looked up from germline, CDR1 is MDHEN and CDR2 is SYDVKM. V dropped 7 bases and J dropped 0 bases, with 10 bases sitting between them. The CDR3 contains 14 residues. The CDR3 DNA follows: TGTGCCAGCATCTCCTTGGGTAGCAATCAGCCCCAGCATTTT. Its translation: CASISLGSNQPQHF.

The rearrangement links TRBV19 to TRBJ1-5, with 7 nucleotides matching TRBD1. V was pared by 6 bases and J by 0 bases, with 14 bases of the junction left unmatched. The CDR3 contains 18 residues. The germline gives CDR1 LNHDA, CDR2 SQIVND (reference sequence). The CDR3 nucleotides are TGTGCCAGTAGCCTAAAGGGGGCCGCCGGGCCTAGCAATCAGCCCCAGCATTTT. Protein product: CASSLKGAAGPSNQPQHF.

The CDR3 DNA follows: TGTGCCAGCAGCTTGTTGGGGGCCACTGGGGCCAACGTCCTGACTTTC. Protein sequence: CASSLLGATGANVLTF. The chain uses TRBV7-8 and TRBJ2-6; D perhaps matches TRBD1 (6 bases). Germline CDR1 is SGHVS and CDR2 is FQNEAQ. This CDR3 has 16 residues. The V end was cut by 3 bases, the J end by 2 bases, with 11 bases between.

The chain has TRBV6-5 and TRBJ1-2; 7 bases fit TRBD1. V shed 0 bases and J 7 bases; nucleotides not matched to a gene: 5. The germline V gene encodes CDR1 MNHEY and CDR2 SVGAGI. The CDR3 consists of 14 residues. CDR3 bases: TGTGCCAGCAGTTACTCGACAGGGACGGGTGGCTACACCTTC. It encodes CASSYSTGTGGYTF.

This chain uses TRBV5-4 with TRBJ2-1, with D hard to call. V dropped 0 bases and J dropped 6 bases, with 13 bases sitting between them. This CDR3 has 15 amino acids. Germline V gene sequence: CDR1 SGHNT, CDR2 YYREEE (reference sequence). CDR3 in amino acids: CASSLAGPFFNEQFF. The CDR3 nucleotides read TGTGCCAGCAGCTTGGCCGGGCCTTTTTTCAATGAGCAGTTCTTC.